This T cell receptor (beta chain) was sequenced in a study of T cell repertoires in cytomegalovirus infection. Study context: Indicated by public TCR beta signatures were CMV infection and matching HLA type. The study, taken as a whole, reports: Dominant in the ex vivo response were TCR beta clonotypes restricted by HLA-C and specific for CMV. Identification of carriers of CMV plus the relevant HLA was achieved through cumulative public TCR beta family frequency.

In regard to this clonotype: Its antigen is as yet unknown.

This CDR3 contains 15 residues. The V and J ends lost 5 bases and 2 bases respectively, with 13 bases between them. TCRdb re-called the reads through MiXCR, storing one row per CDR3 protein. The sample has hundreds of thousands of distinct CDR3 sequences; about 33% are singletons. The chain joins TRBV12-3 or TRBV12-4 to TRBJ1-5; D is possibly TRBD1 (5 bases). The sequencing used cultured CD8+ T cells from PBMCs, collected from culture after CMV antigen stimulation. This clonotype was obtained from a human donor in good health (CMV status not recorded). Some clones in this sample may be carry-over from other donors' samples. DNA for the CDR3: TGTGCCAGCAGTACGCCGGGACTTGGCAATCAGCCCCAGCATTTT. Protein product: CASSTPGLGNQPQHF.